The 2 T cell receptor beta chains in this list originate from one sample, sequenced in a study of T-cell reconstitution after alpha-beta-depleted transplantation in children (dated by TCRdb to 2016 to 2017). To prepare the library, PCR was applied. Data came from an Illumina HiSeq 2500. To normalize quantification of the TCRbeta repertoire, the TCR libraries were built with molecular barcoding that relied on unique molecular identifiers. Using fastp trimming at Q25 and MiXCR clonotype assembly, TCRdb reanalyzed the public sequencing data and kept in-frame beta chains. A single entry per CDR3 protein holds the most common genes and DNA from its merged rows. This sample has approximately 170,000 distinct CDR3 sequences in its table, and around 10% of those were observed once. 13% of the sample is taken by the ten largest. The treatment or condition label on this specimen signifies: allogeneic hematopoietic cell transplantation with graft depleted of TCRalphabeta T cells and CD19 B cells.

The material was PBMCs, obtained before TCRalphabeta/CD19-depleted stem cell transplant. The receptor set was obtained from a boy younger than 10 with acute myeloid leukemia, due to receive a stem cell transplant.

This clonotype was seen repeatedly, ten times or more. This chain connects TRBV7-6 to TRBJ2-1; 8 bases align to TRBD2. The CDR3 loop spans 18 amino acids. The V and J ends lost 5 bases and 7 bases, in that order; junction bases with no gene match: 19. Germline CDR1 SGHVS, CDR2 FNYEAQ. The CDR3 DNA follows: TGTGCCAGCAGCGACAGTGGGGTAGGGACTAGTGGGGAAAATGAGCAGTTCTTC. Encoded protein: CASSDSGVGTSGENEQFF.

Concerning this clonotype itself: A much more abundant neighbour one base away suggests this may be a read error. V usage is TRBV20-1 and J usage is TRBJ2-7; D gene unclear. The V end lost 3 bases, the J end lost 2 bases, and 14 bases lay between the germline ends. This CDR3 has 14 residues. From germline, CDR1 is DFQATT and CDR2 SNEGSKA (reference sequence). DNA of the CDR3: TGCAGTGCTAGGGCATTGTTAGCAACCTACGAGCAGTACTTC. Protein: CSARALLATYEQYF.